These 15 T cell receptor beta chains were all obtained from the same sample, sequenced in a study of blood T cell repertoires in COVID-19. Data came from immunoSEQ multiplex PCR; TCRdb stores just in-frame clones and leaves some out. The sample lists 200,000 to 300,000 clones; 88% were seen once. The specimen was peripheral blood. The receptors derive from a human donor in a cohort sampled during active COVID-19.

The V and J genes are TRBV10-3 and TRBJ1-1; D is undetermined. V was shortened by 4 bases and J by 3 bases, with 3 bases between the two germline ends. The CDR3 loop spans 11 amino acids. Per germline, CDR1 ENHRY and CDR2 SYGVKD. This chain's CDR3 is CAISGDTEAFF. Here the CDR3 DNA reads TGTGCCATCAGTGGAGACACTGAAGCTTTCTTT.

The chain recombines TRBV7-9 with TRBJ1-3, with D unclear. Between the trimmed V and J ends, which lost 0 bases and 2 bases, there was a span of 8 bases. Germline CDR1 and CDR2: SEHNR and FQNEAQ (reference sequence). This CDR3 contains 15 residues. For the CDR3, the DNA is TGTGCCAGCAGCTTAGCCCGGGGAGCTGGAAACACCATATATTTT. It codes for CASSLARGAGNTIYF.

The rearrangement links TRBV5-6 to TRBJ1-5; D perhaps matches TRBD1 (5 bases). This CDR3 is built from 14 residues. CDR1 and CDR2 (germline): SGHDT, YYEEEE. V was clipped by 0 bases and J by 6 bases, with 10 bases between them. The CDR3 DNA reads TGTGCCAGCAGCTTGGAAGGGGTGGGTCAGCCCCAGCATTTT. Translation: CASSLEGVGQPQHF.

The chain recombines TRBV6-6 with TRBJ1-1, with TRBD1 as a possible D gene (6 bases). Trimming cost V 6 bases and J 1 base, with 9 bases left between them. This CDR3 is built from 13 residues. CDR1 is MNHNY and CDR2 is SVGAGI in the germline V gene (reference sequence). CDR3 sequence (DNA): TGTGCCAGCAGATTGGACAGGAACACTGAAGCTTTCTTT. Its protein product is CASRLDRNTEAFF.

The chain is built from TRBV11-2 and TRBJ1-1; 7 positions match TRBD1. The germline V gene encodes CDR1 SGHAT and CDR2 FQNNGV. The CDR3 totals 16 residues. The ends lost 4 bases at V and 2 bases at J; junction bases unmatched: 10. CDR3 sequence (DNA): TGTGCCAGCAGCTCCGGTCACAGGGGTCCCAACACTGAAGCTTTCTTT. It codes for CASSSGHRGPNTEAFF. Full variable domain (remainder filled in from reference TRBV11-2 and TRBJ1-1): EAGVAQSPRYKIIEKRQSVAFWCNPISGHATLYWYQQILGQGPKLLIQFQNNGVVDDSQLPKDRFSAERLKGVDSTLKIQPAKLEDSAVYLCASSSGHRGPNTEAFFGQGTRLTVV.

The rearrangement uses TRBV5-1 and TRBJ1-2; 7 positions agree with TRBD1. This CDR3 spans 12 amino acids. V was clipped by 4 bases and J by 9 bases; unmatched bases: 6. Germline V gene sequence: CDR1 SGHRS, CDR2 YFSETQ. The CDR3 region has the DNA TGCGCCAGCAGCCAACAGGGGACGAGCTACACCTTC. It is translated as CASSQQGTSYTF.

This chain connects TRBV28 to TRBJ1-2; 7 bases align to TRBD1. Trimming cost V 7 bases and J 3 bases; bases outside gene matches: 11. Germline V gene lookup returns CDR1 MDHEN and CDR2 SYDVKM. There are 15 residues in the CDR3. CDR3 sequence reads: CASTPPGQRDYGYTF. The CDR3 DNA follows: TGTGCCAGCACCCCTCCGGGACAGCGGGACTATGGCTACACCTTC.

The CDR3 reads CASSVGTHGGTDTQYF. CDR3 nucleotides: TGTGCCAGCAGCGTAGGAACCCACGGGGGCACAGATACGCAGTATTTT. This chain uses TRBV9 with TRBJ2-3, with a weak D call TRBD2 (5 bases). Trimming removed 0 bases from V and 1 base from J, with 12 bases in between. CDR1 and CDR2 (germline): SGDLS, YYNGEE. CDR3 length equals 16 residues.

The chain recombines TRBV4-3 with TRBJ2-4; 11 bases are a match to TRBD2. Trimming at V came to 1 base and at J to 16 bases, leaving 6 bases not matched to a gene. Germline-derived CDR1 and CDR2 are LGHNA and YSLEER. This CDR3 contains 13 residues. CDR3 sequence (DNA): TGCGCCAGCAGCCAAGGGGGACTAGCGGAACCCTACTTC. As protein: CASSQGGLAEPYF.

The chain has TRBV27 and TRBJ1-5; 11 positions agree with TRBD1. From germline, CDR1 is MNHEY and CDR2 SMNVEV (reference sequence). V shed 2 bases and J 2 bases; nucleotides not matched to a gene: 2. The CDR3 extends over 16 amino acids. DNA for the CDR3: TGTGCCAGCAGTTTAATGGGACAGGGGGGCAATCAGCCCCAGCATTTT. It encodes CASSLMGQGGNQPQHF.

This clone was observed a handful of times. The chain combines TRBV6-5 with TRBJ2-2; a weak D match, TRBD1 (6 bases). The germline V and J ends were trimmed by 10 bases and 7 bases, with 16 bases remaining between them. The CDR3 is 13 residues long. The V gene's germline CDR1 is MNHEY and CDR2 SVGAGI. The CDR3: CATSLEGVGELFF. The CDR3 DNA reads as TGTGCCACCTCCCTCGAGGGGGTCGGGGAGCTGTTTTTT.

The J gene is TRBJ2-2, the V gene TRBV3-1 (or the pseudogene TRBV3-2); 8 bases fit TRBD2. CDR3 size: 18 residues. Germline V gives CDR1 LGHDT, CDR2 YNNKEL (reference sequence). V gave up 0 bases and J gave up 2 bases; unmatched junction bases: 8. CDR3 loop: CASSQDRGGRSNTGELFF. The CDR3 DNA reads TGTGCCAGCAGCCAAGATCGGGGCGGGAGGAGTAACACCGGGGAGCTGTTTTTT.

In this sample, this clone turned up a few times. This chain uses TRBV20-1 with TRBJ1-1, with a weak D call TRBD1 (5 bases). Trimming stripped 2 bases from V and 6 bases from J, with 7 bases between. The CDR3 loop spans 11 amino acids. Germline V lookup: CDR1 DFQATT, CDR2 SNEGSKA (reference sequence). The CDR3 loop is CSARRGPEAFF. The CDR3 DNA reads TGCAGTGCTAGAAGGGGTCCTGAAGCTTTCTTT.

The chain uses TRBV30 and TRBJ1-2; 8 nucleotides align to TRBD1. Germline CDR1 GTSNPN, CDR2 SVGIG (reference sequence). This CDR3 is 12 amino acids long. The V and J ends lost 4 bases and 6 bases, in that order; junction bases with no gene match: 4. The CDR3 reads CAWTGGADGYTF. The CDR3 DNA sequence: TGTGCCTGGACAGGGGGCGCGGATGGCTACACCTTC.

The rearrangement joins TRBV6-1 to TRBJ1-4, with TRBD1 as a possible D gene (5 bases). The CDR3 consists of 18 residues. CDR1 MNHNS and CDR2 SASEGT come from the germline V gene. Trimming shortened V by 3 bases and J by 6 bases, and 23 bases separated the two germline ends. This CDR3 reads CASSELPSRVGGDEKLFF. In DNA, the CDR3 is TGTGCCAGCAGTGAGCTACCCAGTCGGGTCGGAGGGGATGAAAAACTGTTTTTT.